This T cell receptor (beta chain) was retrieved from a study of CD8 T cells in Susac syndrome. Findings of the study overall: The study admitted that it had a relatively small number of individuals in its TCR sequencing and HLA analysis.

As for this clonotype: The target antigen is unknown.

The ends were cut back, 3 bases at V and 7 bases at J, with 9 bases in the middle. The CDR3 runs 12 residues. Germline-derived CDR1 and CDR2 are SQVTM and ANQGSEA. Random hexamers were used to reverse transcribe the RNA input (about 0.45 to 1 ug). TCRdb reanalysed the immunoSEQ multiplex PCR reads using MiXCR and keeps one entry per CDR3 protein. This table holds roughly 140,000 distinct CDR3 sequences, roughly 94% found once. The clonotype comes from a human donor in good health. Sequencing was performed on CD8+ T cells from PBMCs. The chain uses TRBV29-1 and TRBJ2-2; D possibly corresponds to TRBD2 (6 bases). CDR3 sequence: CSVDRGNGELFF. In DNA form, the CDR3 reads TGCAGCGTTGATCGGGGGAACGGGGAGCTGTTTTTT.